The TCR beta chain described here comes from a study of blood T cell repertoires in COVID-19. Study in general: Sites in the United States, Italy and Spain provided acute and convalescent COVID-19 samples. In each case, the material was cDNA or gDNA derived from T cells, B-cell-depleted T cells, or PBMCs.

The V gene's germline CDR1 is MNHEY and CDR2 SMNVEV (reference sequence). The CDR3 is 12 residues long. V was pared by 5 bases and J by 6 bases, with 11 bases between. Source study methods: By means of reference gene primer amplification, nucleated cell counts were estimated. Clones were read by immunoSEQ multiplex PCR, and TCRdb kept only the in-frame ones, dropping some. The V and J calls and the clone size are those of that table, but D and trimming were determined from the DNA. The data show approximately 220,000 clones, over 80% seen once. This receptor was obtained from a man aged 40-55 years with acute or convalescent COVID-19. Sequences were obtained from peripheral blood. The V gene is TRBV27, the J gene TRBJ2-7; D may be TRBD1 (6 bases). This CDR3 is CASSTTGGEQYF. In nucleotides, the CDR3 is TGTGCCAGCAGTACGACAGGTGGCGAGCAGTACTTC.